This T cell receptor beta chain is from a study of T cells in women clearing cervical HPV infection. Study overall: Control women cleared a single incident HPV16 infection within 12 months.

On this clone: Its specificity is unknown. The CDR3 end is not reached by the read, which stops 3 residues before it; the germline J gene fills it in.

Overall study findings and caveats: TRBV6-7 abundance was lower in cases than controls (around 0.1% versus 0.15%). CIN3+ cases had significantly higher TCR repertoire richness than controls, but evenness did not differ.

Method: immunoSEQ multiplex PCR; TCRdb's copy keeps in-frame clones and lacks some. The repertoire table contains about 40,000 clones. The CDR3 loop spans 14 amino acids. Germline V gives CDR1 SGHNT, CDR2 YENEEA. V was shortened by 3 bases and J by 5 bases, with 13 bases between the two germline ends. V is TRBV11-3 and J is TRBJ2-5, with a tentative D call TRBD2 (5 bases). The TCR sequence derives from a woman between 18 and 70 years old with a cervical HPV16 infection that either progressed to CIN3+ or cleared (not recorded which). Material: blood buffy coat. This chain's CDR3 is CASSLAEGRETQYF. The DNA read from the CDR3 is TGTGCCAGCAGCTTGGCTGAGGGCCGCGAGACC.